The entry below describes one TCR beta chain. Germline CDR1 reads MDHEN; CDR2 reads SYDVKM. The CDR3 loop spans 13 amino acids. The germline V and J ends were trimmed by 1 base and 7 bases, with 10 bases remaining between them. Amplification used 60 Vbeta primers and 13 Jbeta primers. The method was immunoSEQ multiplex PCR; TCRdb's version includes in-frame clones alone and lacks a portion of them. The sample records more than 200,000 clones, around 83% being singletons. The data were taken from a study of cytomegalovirus exposure and HLA in healthy donors. Material for sequencing was PBMCs. This chain uses TRBV28 with TRBJ1-1; unclear D gene. The receptor was isolated from a girl under 18 in good health and CMV-seronegative. The CDR3 protein is CASSLYEDNEAFF. DNA of the CDR3: TGTGCCAGCAGTTTATATGAGGATAATGAAGCTTTCTTT.